What follows are 17 T cell receptor beta chains derived from one specimen sequenced in a study of T cell responses to AZD1222 COVID-19 vaccine. TCRdb keeps only in-frame clones here, not all; method: immunoSEQ multiplex PCR. The repertoire holds roughly 100,000 clones, with about 93% as singletons. This specimen consisted of peripheral blood, obtained on day 0 of AZD1222 vaccination. The receptors come from an adult in good health.

V usage is TRBV9 and J usage is TRBJ2-1; the match to TRBD1 covers 9 bases. Trimming at V came to 3 bases and at J to 3 bases, leaving 4 bases not matched to a gene. CDR1 and CDR2 (germline): SGDLS, YYNGEE. The CDR3 is made up of 15 amino acids. The CDR3 DNA follows: TGTGCCAGCAGCGAGGGACAGGGCCTCTACAATGAGCAGTTCTTC. Translating gives CASSEGQGLYNEQFF.

The chain has TRBV25-1 and TRBJ1-4; no definite D call. The CDR3 sequence is 13 residues long. The V gene's germline CDR1 is MGHDK and CDR2 SYGVNS. Trimming removed 7 bases from V and 4 bases from J, with 10 bases in between. The CDR3 reads CASTRWGNEKLFF. The CDR3 DNA is TGTGCCAGCACTCGATGGGGTAATGAAAAACTGTTTTTT.

The rearrangement joins TRBV6-5 to TRBJ2-1; no definite D call. This CDR3 has 12 amino acids. Trimming cost V 8 bases and J 7 bases, with 12 bases left between them. Germline lookup yields CDR1 MNHEY and CDR2 SVGAGI. CDR3 sequence reads: CASASPGNEQFF. The CDR3 nucleotides read TGTGCCAGCGCATCCCCTGGGAATGAGCAGTTCTTC.

J is TRBJ1-2 and V is TRBV5-1; TRBD1 aligns across 7 bases. Per germline, CDR1 SGHRS and CDR2 YFSETQ. The V gene end was trimmed by 4 bases and the J gene end by 3 bases; junction bases not matched to a gene: 9. The CDR3 is made up of 15 amino acids. The CDR3: CASSPGTVIDYGYTF. In DNA form, the CDR3 reads TGCGCCAGCAGCCCTGGGACAGTAATCGACTATGGCTACACCTTC.

The CDR3 nucleotides are TGTGCCAGTAGTATGAGCTGGACCCGGAACACCGGGGAGCTGTTTTTT. Its protein product is CASSMSWTRNTGELFF. The gene calls are TRBV19 and TRBJ2-2; unclear D gene. Germline V gene data show CDR1 as LNHDA and CDR2 as SQIVND (reference sequence). This CDR3 spans 16 amino acids. V lost 3 bases to trimming and J lost 1 base, with 12 bases between them.

As regards this clone: At one end the junction does not follow the germline gene, possibly because of a read error. CDR3 in DNA: TGTGCCAGCACTTACCCCATTCCGTTGGGTACGCAGTATTTT. The encoded protein is CASTYPIPLGTQYF. The chain has TRBV6-5 and TRBJ2-3; D not certain. The CDR3 extends over 14 amino acids. Per the germline V gene, CDR1 is MNHEY and CDR2 is SVGAGI.

The chain joins TRBV18 to TRBJ2-5, with 11 bases identical to TRBD2. The length of the CDR3 is 16 residues. V was clipped by 3 bases and J by 1 base; unmatched bases: 4. Germline values: CDR1 KGHSH, CDR2 LQKENI. CDR3 residues: CASSPLGTSGQETQYF. CDR3 nucleotide sequence: TGTGCCAGCTCACCGCTCGGGACTAGCGGCCAAGAGACCCAGTACTTC.

V and J are TRBV11-3 and TRBJ2-3; D could derive from TRBD1 or TRBD2 (6 bases each). V lost 11 bases and J 3 bases, leaving 15 bases between the germline ends. The CDR3 length is 13 residues. In germline, CDR1 is SGHNT, CDR2 YENEEA. The CDR3 protein is CASQQGLTDTQYF. CDR3 in DNA: TGTGCCTCACAACAGGGACTTACAGATACGCAGTATTTT.

The chain uses TRBV7-2 and TRBJ2-5; no definite D call. CDR3 length equals 13 residues. Trimming cost V 1 base and J 5 bases, with 8 bases left between them. CDR1 SGHTA and CDR2 FQGNSA come from the germline V gene. CDR3 amino acids: CASSLGYWETQYF. CDR3 nucleotide sequence: TGTGCCAGCAGCTTAGGCTATTGGGAGACCCAGTACTTC.

This chain links TRBV21-1 with TRBJ2-1; the table assigns TRBD2, which was not confirmed against the DNA. TRBV21-1 is marked as a pseudogene. The CDR3 totals 16 residues. CDR3 residues: CASSKARPEGYNEQFF. CDR3 nucleotide sequence: TGTGCCAGCAGCAAAGCGCGCCCGGAGGGCTACAATGAGCAGTTCTTC.

This chain connects TRBV20-1 to TRBJ2-7; 7 bases fit TRBD1. J lost 12 bases, V lost 3 bases, and 8 bases had no gene match. This CDR3 contains 11 residues. Germline values: CDR1 DFQATT, CDR2 SNEGSKA (reference sequence). This chain's CDR3 is CSARGDSLGYF. CDR3 DNA sequence: TGCAGTGCTAGGGGGGACAGCCTCGGGTACTTC.

CDR3 sequence (DNA): TGCAGTGCTAGTGGACAGGGACTTAAAGAGACCCAGTACTTC. It is translated as CSASGQGLKETQYF. The chain carries TRBV20-1 and TRBJ2-5; 8 nucleotides align to TRBD1. J gave up 3 bases and V 3 bases, and 6 bases lay outside the gene matches. The CDR3 is made up of 14 amino acids. Germline values: CDR1 DFQATT, CDR2 SNEGSKA (reference sequence).

The chain links TRBV6-6 to TRBJ1-5; 7 positions match TRBD1. J gave up 1 base and V 2 bases, and 2 bases lay outside the gene matches. CDR1 MNHNY and CDR2 SVGAGI come from the germline V gene (reference sequence). The CDR3 runs 15 residues. The CDR3 reads CASSYTGASNQPQHF. CDR3 DNA: TGTGCCAGCAGTTACACAGGGGCCAGCAATCAGCCCCAGCATTTT.

This chain connects TRBV27 to TRBJ1-4; a possible D gene is TRBD1 (6 bases). Germline V lookup: CDR1 MNHEY, CDR2 SMNVEV (reference sequence). The CDR3 is 14 residues long. V was pared by 5 bases and J by 7 bases, with 14 bases between. CDR3 sequence reads: CASSPGTSAEKLFF. In nucleotides, the CDR3 is TGTGCCAGCAGTCCCGGGACATCGGCTGAAAAACTGTTTTTT.

The chain carries TRBV11-3 and TRBJ2-3; D gene ambiguous. V lost 2 bases to trimming and J lost 0 bases, with 6 bases between them. The CDR3 is made up of 14 amino acids. From germline, CDR1 is SGHNT and CDR2 YENEEA. Here the CDR3 DNA reads TGTGCCAGCAGCTTAACACTCAGCACAGATACGCAGTATTTT. It codes for CASSLTLSTDTQYF.

The V call is TRBV6-6, the J call TRBJ2-1; maybe TRBD1 (6 bases). The V gene's germline CDR1 is MNHNY and CDR2 SVGAGI (reference sequence). CDR3 size: 14 residues. V was trimmed by 7 bases and J by 5 bases, leaving 15 bases between them. The CDR3 nucleotides read TGTGCCAGCAAACGCGGACAGCCAGACAATGAGCAGTTCTTC. This sequence encodes CASKRGQPDNEQFF.

The rearrangement uses TRBV5-4 and TRBJ1-2, with 7 positions matching TRBD1. The CDR3 consists of 15 residues. J was trimmed by 1 base and V by 1 base; bases with no gene match: 4. CDR1 and CDR2 (germline): SGHNT, YYREEE (reference sequence). CDR3 in amino acids: CASSLQGGLNYGYTF. Here the CDR3 DNA reads TGTGCCAGCAGCTTGCAAGGGGGCCTTAACTATGGCTACACCTTC.